The 19 T cell receptor beta chains listed next were all sequenced from one sample in a study of blood T cells in healthy people across ages (dated by TCRdb to between 2014 and 2016). The receptor library was made with 5' RACE. The reads were generated on an Illumina HiSeq 2500. A second about 7 to 11 cycle PCR used a sample-barcoded 5' primer and a J-beta primer mix. Using fastp trimming at Q25 and MiXCR clonotype assembly, TCRdb reanalyzed the public sequencing data and kept in-frame beta chains. Every entry covers one CDR3 protein and lists the most common genes and DNA from its rows. The sample yields hundreds of thousands of distinct CDR3 sequences; approximately 40% were counted once. The ten largest clones take up roughly 30% of the sample. The sequencing input was blood. Every receptor here comes from a man older than 75 in good health.

This clonotype was recorded at least ten times. The chain combines TRBV4-2 with TRBJ2-5; a weak D match, TRBD2 (5 bases). Germline V gene lookup returns CDR1 LGHNA and CDR2 YNFKEQ. The V gene lost 0 bases and the J gene lost 7 bases, with 15 bases spanning the gap. This CDR3 has 15 residues. This chain's CDR3 is CASSQEFGVSGTQYF. The CDR3 DNA follows: TGTGCCAGCAGCCAAGAGTTTGGCGTCAGCGGGACCCAGTACTTC.

This clonotype was counted between two and nine times. The J gene is TRBJ2-1, the V gene TRBV28; 9 bases are a match to TRBD2. V lost 6 bases to trimming and J lost 3 bases; unmatched junction nucleotides: 3. Germline CDR1 and CDR2: MDHEN and SYDVKM. CDR3 length equals 14 residues. The DNA of the CDR3 is TGTGCCAGCAGAACTAGCGGGCTCTACAATGAGCAGTTCTTC. Translating gives CASRTSGLYNEQFF.

The rearrangement links TRBV7-3 to TRBJ1-2; no definite D call. Per the germline V gene, CDR1 is SGHTA and CDR2 is FQGTGA. V was cut by 1 base and J by 2 bases, with 8 bases left in between. This CDR3 is built from 14 residues. This chain's CDR3 is CASSLRAQNYGYTF. The CDR3 DNA follows: TGTGCCAGCAGCTTAAGGGCCCAGAACTATGGCTACACCTTC.

This clonotype has at least ten counts. The chain links TRBV7-2 to TRBJ2-2; D is perhaps TRBD2 (6 bases). The CDR3 totals 14 residues. The germline V and J ends were trimmed by 1 base and 4 bases, with 7 bases remaining between them. CDR1 SGHTA and CDR2 FQGNSA come from the germline V gene. CDR3 loop: CASSLGTTTGELFF. The CDR3 coding sequence is TGTGCCAGCAGCTTAGGGACTACCACCGGGGAGCTGTTTTTT.

J is TRBJ1-1 and V is TRBV28, with D unresolved. Germline CDR1 and CDR2: MDHEN and SYDVKM. The CDR3 is 13 residues long. V lost 3 bases, J lost 6 bases, and 11 bases lay in between. The CDR3 DNA reads TGTGCCAGCAGTTTCGTCAGGAGACCTGAAGCTTTCTTT. As protein: CASSFVRRPEAFF. Full variable domain (rest looked up from reference TRBV28 and TRBJ1-1): DVKVTQSSRYLVKRTGEKVFLECVQDMDHENMFWYRQDPGLGLRLIYFSYDVKMKEKGDIPEGYSVSREKKERFSLILESASTNQTSMYLCASSFVRRPEAFFGQGTRLTVV.

The chain couples TRBV12-3 or TRBV12-4 to TRBJ1-5, with a weak D call TRBD1 (5 bases). V was pared by 3 bases and J by 15 bases, with 18 bases between. The CDR3 consists of 13 residues. CDR3 in DNA: TGTGCCAGCAGTTTCTTCGAGGACAAAGGATGGCATTTT. It translates to CASSFFEDKGWHF.

This chain links TRBV6-5 with TRBJ2-7; D is unresolved. The CDR3 runs to 14 residues. Trimming took 1 base from V and 0 from J, leaving 7 bases between them. The V gene's germline CDR1 is MNHEY and CDR2 SVGAGI. The CDR3 DNA is TGTGCCAGCAGTTACTTGCCGAGCTCCTACGAGCAGTACTTC. This translates into CASSYLPSSYEQYF.

V usage is TRBV14 and J usage is TRBJ2-3; D is undetermined. The germline V gene has CDR1 SGHDN and CDR2 FVKESK. V was cut by 1 base and J by 0 bases, with 8 bases left in between. This CDR3 has 15 amino acids. The CDR3 sequence: CASSQGVSSTDTQYF. For the CDR3, the DNA is TGTGCCAGCAGCCAAGGAGTCTCTAGCACAGATACGCAGTATTTT.

The chain uses TRBV10-3 and TRBJ2-5; D remains ambiguous. The J call may be in error: the DNA end matches TRBJ2-7 better. Germline lookup yields CDR1 ENHRY and CDR2 SYGVKD. The CDR3 runs to 12 residues. This CDR3 is CAISVRAYEQYF. CDR3 in DNA: TGTGCCATCAGTGTAAGGGCCTACGAGCAGTACTTC.

The chain is built from TRBV7-2 and TRBJ2-5, with 13 bases identical to TRBD2. J gave up 5 bases and V 0 bases, and 15 bases lay outside the gene matches. This CDR3 contains 20 residues. Germline CDR1 SGHTA, CDR2 FQGNSA. The CDR3 nucleotides are TGTGCCAGCAGCTTAGCGGTGCCTACTAGCGGGGGGGCCCGGTCGGAGACCCAGTACTTC. Translating gives CASSLAVPTSGGARSETQYF.

This rearrangement joins TRBV6-2 or TRBV6-3 to TRBJ2-5; D possibly corresponds to TRBD2 (6 bases). The CDR3 length is 14 residues. Trimming left V 5 bases short and J 1 base short, with 11 bases between. CDR1 MNHEY and CDR2 SVGEGT come from the germline V gene. The CDR3 reads CASSRLVSQETQYF. CDR3 coding DNA: TGTGCCAGCAGTCGACTAGTGAGCCAAGAGACCCAGTACTTC.

The rearrangement links TRBV6-2 or TRBV6-3 to TRBJ1-2; no definite D call. This CDR3 spans 13 amino acids. The V gene's germline CDR1 is MNHEY and CDR2 SVGEGT. The germline V and J ends were trimmed by 7 bases and 4 bases, with 13 bases remaining between them. CDR3 in amino acids: CASTETDRYGYTF. The CDR3 nucleotides read TGTGCCAGCACCGAGACGGATCGCTATGGCTACACCTTC.

This clonotype was seen more than once but under ten times. V and J are TRBV5-1 and TRBJ1-5; possibly TRBD1 for D (5 bases). This CDR3 region has 14 residues. Germline CDR1 reads SGHRS; CDR2 reads YFSETQ. Between the trimmed V and J ends, which lost 0 bases and 5 bases, there was a span of 9 bases. Here the CDR3 reads CASSLAGGDQPQHF. The CDR3 DNA is TGCGCCAGCAGCTTGGCTGGGGGGGATCAGCCCCAGCATTTT.

This clonotype was seen a handful of times. The chain uses TRBV9 and TRBJ1-1; D is undetermined. CDR3 size: 14 residues. The germline V gene encodes CDR1 SGDLS and CDR2 YYNGEE. V was cut by 4 bases and J by 0 bases, with 10 bases left in between. DNA of the CDR3: TGTGCCAGCAGCCCTAGCCGGTTGAACACTGAAGCTTTCTTT. Its translation is CASSPSRLNTEAFF.

This clonotype has a handful of counts. This sequence joins TRBV10-2 and TRBJ2-1; 7 positions match TRBD2. Trimming cost V 8 bases and J 6 bases; bases outside gene matches: 7. Germline V lookup: CDR1 WSHSY, CDR2 SAAADI. CDR3 length: 13 residues. The CDR3 is CASGRERPNEQFF. CDR3 DNA sequence: TGCGCCAGCGGGAGGGAGCGACCCAATGAGCAGTTCTTC.

The chain has TRBV20-1 and TRBJ2-4; TRBD1 aligns across 9 bases. The assigned J gene may be wrong: the sequence end matches TRBJ2-7 better. CDR1 and CDR2 from the germline V gene are DFQATT and SNEGSKA (reference sequence). CDR3 length: 16 residues. The CDR3 DNA is TGCAGTGCCTCCCAGGGGGCCGGGACAGGGACCTACGAGCAGTACTTC. Its protein is CSASQGAGTGTYEQYF.

Comment on this clonotype: An end of the junction does not agree with germline; a read error may underlie this. The chain carries TRBV6-2 or TRBV6-3 and TRBJ1-2, with D maybe TRBD1 (6 bases). Germline loops: CDR1 MNHEY, CDR2 SVGEGT. The CDR3 runs to 14 residues. CDR3: CASSYGHRDYGYTF. The DNA of the CDR3 is TGCGCCAGCAGTTACGGTCACAGGGACTATGGCTACACCTTC.

The chain joins TRBV5-1 to TRBJ2-7, with 9 bases identical to TRBD2. The germline CDR1 and CDR2 sequences are SGHRS and YFSETQ. The CDR3 consists of 15 residues. The V segment lost 3 bases and the J segment 5 bases; nucleotides outside the gene matches: 9. CDR3 nucleotide sequence: TGCGCCAGCAGCTGGGGTGGGACTAGCAGCCACGAGCAGTACTTC. Protein product: CASSWGGTSSHEQYF. The full variable domain, rest sourced from reference TRBV5-1 and TRBJ2-7, is KAGVTQTPRYLIKTRGQQVTLSCSPISGHRSVSWYQQTPGQGLQFLFEYFSETQRNKGNFPGRFSGRQFSNSRSEMNVSTLELGDSALYLCASSWGGTSSHEQYFGPGTRLTVT.

This clonotype was seen once. Possible read error: a much larger clone is one base away. This chain connects TRBV29-1 to TRBJ2-5; D unresolved. Germline V lookup: CDR1 SQVTM, CDR2 ANQGSEA. This CDR3 spans 13 amino acids. The ends were cut back, 4 bases at V and 4 bases at J, with 13 bases in the middle. The CDR3 protein is CSVGRVGSETQYF. In nucleotides, the CDR3 is TGCAGCGTTGGGCGTGTGGGGTCAGAGACCCAGTACTTC. The whole variable domain, remainder taken from reference TRBV29-1 and TRBJ2-5, is SAVISQKPSRDICQRGTSLTIQCQVDSQVTMMFWYRQQPGQSLTLIATANQGSEATYESGFVIDKFPISRPNLTFSTLTVSNMSPEDSSIYLCSVGRVGSETQYFGPGTRLLVL.